This T cell receptor (beta chain) originates from a study of beta chain features in type 1 diabetes. Study results and limitations: Among all four CD4+ subsets, Type 1 diabetes patients had TCRB CDR3s that were moderately but significantly shorter.

A CD45RO/CCR7/CD25/CD127/CD95/CD27 panel sorted naive, central memory, regulatory and stem cell-like memory CD4+ cells. Purity (above 95%) was reached by all sorted populations. cDNA synthesis used the whole RNA isolate, giving expressed TCRB sequences. Roughly 3.4 million reads per sample on average were obtained from naive, central memory and regulatory T cell samples. The table came from immunoSEQ multiplex PCR; TCRdb's copy has only in-frame clones and leaves some out. The sample records under 400,000 clones, 15% to 20% being singletons. The CDR3 totals 15 residues. Germline V lookup: CDR1 MNHEY, CDR2 SVGAGI. Deletions cut 0 bases from V and 4 bases from J, with 12 bases between. Concerning this clone: Its antigen is undetermined.

The V call is TRBV6-5, the J call TRBJ1-2; no firm D call. This clonotype was obtained from a woman between 18 and 29 years old in good health. The sample comprised naive CD4+ T cells from blood. DNA for the CDR3: TGTGCCAGCAGTTACTCGTTGGTCGGTAGCTATGGCTACACCTTC. Translation gives CASSYSLVGSYGYTF.